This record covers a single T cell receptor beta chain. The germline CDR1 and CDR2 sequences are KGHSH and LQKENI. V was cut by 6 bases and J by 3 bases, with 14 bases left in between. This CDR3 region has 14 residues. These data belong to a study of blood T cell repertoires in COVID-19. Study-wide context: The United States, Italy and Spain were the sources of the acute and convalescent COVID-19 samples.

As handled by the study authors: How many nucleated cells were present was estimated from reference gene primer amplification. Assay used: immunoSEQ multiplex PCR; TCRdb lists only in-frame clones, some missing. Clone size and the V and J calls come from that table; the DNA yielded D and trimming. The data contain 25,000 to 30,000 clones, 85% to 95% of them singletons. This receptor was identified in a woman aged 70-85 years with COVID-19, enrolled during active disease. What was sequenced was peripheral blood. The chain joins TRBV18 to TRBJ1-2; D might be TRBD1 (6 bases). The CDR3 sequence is CASSMNRADYGYTF. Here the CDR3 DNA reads TGTGCCAGCTCGATGAACAGGGCGGACTATGGCTACACCTTC.